This TCR beta chain was observed in a study of shared clonotypes between healthy human individuals. TCRdb's copy holds only in-frame clones and misses some; the assay was immunoSEQ multiplex PCR. This sample yields 2 million to 3 million clones, of which 93% are seen a single time; around 0.37% belongs to the top ten. CDR3 length: 13 residues. Germline CDR1 reads SQVTM; CDR2 reads ANQGSEA. V lost 5 bases and J 2 bases, leaving 10 bases between the germline ends. This clonotype was obtained from a man between 18 and 29 years old in good health. Some clones in this sample may be carry-over from other donors' samples. This sequence joins TRBV29-1 and TRBJ1-3, with a possible D match to TRBD1 (5 bases). The sequenced sample consisted of naive CD4+ T cells from PBMCs. Subset noted: CD45RA+ positively selected. DNA for the CDR3: TGCAGCGTTCGAGAGGGACCTGGAAACACCATATATTTT. Its protein is CSVREGPGNTIYF.